These T cell receptor beta chains were read from a single sample in a study of cytomegalovirus exposure and HLA in healthy donors. Sequenced by immunoSEQ multiplex PCR; TCRdb stores in-frame clones only, minus some. The sample has 200,000 or so clones, around 80% seen once. Sequencing used PBMCs. The receptors stem from a young man in good health and CMV-seronegative. Each CDR3 is given with its conserved first and last residue. The order of the fields is D gene, V gene, clone size, J gene, CDR3 protein, CDR3 DNA. D genes are given only for firm matches. Part of the rows lack a size; the others show once, few, many or a class for expanded clones.

D gene: -
V gene: TRBV2
clone size: -
J gene: TRBJ2-2
CDR3 protein: CASSELGSGSTGELFF
CDR3 DNA: TGTGCCAGCAGTGAACTGGGTAGCGGCAGCACCGGGGAGCTGTTTTTT

D gene: TRBD2
V gene: TRBV4-1
clone size: -
J gene: TRBJ2-3
CDR3 protein: CASSQAGLAGTDTQYF
CDR3 DNA: TGCGCCAGCAGCCAAGCAGGACTAGCGGGGACAGATACGCAGTATTTT

D gene: -
V gene: TRBV27
clone size: -
J gene: TRBJ1-1
CDR3 protein: CASSLSAAGANTEAFF
CDR3 DNA: TGTGCCAGCAGTTTATCTGCGGCAGGGGCGAACACTGAAGCTTTCTTT

D gene: TRBD1
V gene: TRBV28
clone size: -
J gene: TRBJ1-2
CDR3 protein: CASREGPQGASPVTF
CDR3 DNA: TGTGCCAGCAGGGAGGGACCACAGGGGGCCTCGCCGGTGACCTTC

D gene: -
V gene: TRBV5-1
clone size: few
J gene: TRBJ1-3
CDR3 protein: CASSFEGAGNTIYF
CDR3 DNA: TGCGCCAGCAGCTTTGAAGGGGCTGGAAACACCATATATTTT

D gene: -
V gene: TRBV28
clone size: -
J gene: TRBJ1-5
CDR3 protein: CASSFVRGTNQPQHF
CDR3 DNA: TGTGCCAGCAGTTTCGTCAGGGGTACCAATCAGCCCCAGCATTTT

D gene: -
V gene: TRBV2
clone size: -
J gene: TRBJ1-2
CDR3 protein: CASSGTDPNYGYTF
CDR3 DNA: TGTGCCAGCAGTGGGACAGATCCTAACTATGGCTACACCTTC

D gene: -
V gene: TRBV28
clone size: -
J gene: TRBJ1-5
CDR3 protein: CASSLSRGQPQHF
CDR3 DNA: TGTGCCAGCAGTTTATCAAGGGGTCAGCCCCAGCATTTT

D gene: -
V gene: TRBV7-9
clone size: -
J gene: TRBJ2-3
CDR3 protein: CSSSSNRGTSTDTQYF
CDR3 DNA: TGTTCCAGCAGCTCAAACCGAGGGACTAGCACAGATACGCAGTATTTT

D gene: -
V gene: TRBV18
clone size: -
J gene: TRBJ1-5
CDR3 protein: CASSGGSNQPQHF
CDR3 DNA: TGTGCCAGCTCTGGGGGGAGCAATCAGCCCCAGCATTTT

D gene: -
V gene: TRBV7-9
clone size: -
J gene: TRBJ2-5
CDR3 protein: CASSSQQTSATTRETQYF
CDR3 DNA: TGTGCCAGCAGCTCACAGCAAACCTCGGCCACGACCAGGGAGACCCAGTACTTC

D gene: TRBD1
V gene: TRBV7-9
clone size: -
J gene: TRBJ2-1
CDR3 protein: CASSLIQGKYNEQFF
CDR3 DNA: TGTGCCAGCAGCTTAATACAGGGGAAATACAATGAGCAGTTCTTC

D gene: TRBD1
V gene: TRBV11-2
clone size: few
J gene: TRBJ1-5
CDR3 protein: CASSPDRAQPQHF
CDR3 DNA: TGTGCCAGCAGCCCCGACAGGGCTCAGCCCCAGCATTTT

D gene: -
V gene: TRBV5-4
clone size: -
J gene: TRBJ2-5
CDR3 protein: CASRLGQTFQETQYF
CDR3 DNA: TGTGCCAGCAGACTGGGGCAGACTTTCCAAGAGACCCAGTACTTC

D gene: TRBD1
V gene: TRBV4-1
clone size: -
J gene: TRBJ1-5
CDR3 protein: CASSHPGMGQGLRQPQHF
CDR3 DNA: TGCGCCAGCAGCCACCCTGGGATGGGACAGGGGTTGCGTCAGCCCCAGCATTTT

D gene: TRBD1
V gene: TRBV28
clone size: -
J gene: TRBJ2-7
CDR3 protein: CASPDLQGPFYEQYF
CDR3 DNA: TGTGCCAGCCCCGACCTACAGGGGCCCTTCTACGAGCAGTACTTC

D gene: -
V gene: TRBV5-4
clone size: -
J gene: TRBJ2-5
CDR3 protein: CASSQGGAGETQYF
CDR3 DNA: TGTGCCAGCAGCCAAGGGGGGGCGGGAGAGACCCAGTACTTC

D gene: TRBD2
V gene: TRBV5-4
clone size: -
J gene: TRBJ2-1
CDR3 protein: CASSPVIPSGYNEQFF
CDR3 DNA: TGTGCCAGCAGCCCGGTTATTCCTAGCGGCTACAATGAGCAGTTCTTC

D gene: -
V gene: TRBV30
clone size: -
J gene: TRBJ2-3
CDR3 protein: CAWSLGAPTDTQYF
CDR3 DNA: TGTGCCTGGAGTTTGGGGGCACCCACAGATACGCAGTATTTT

D gene: -
V gene: TRBV5-6
clone size: few
J gene: TRBJ2-5
CDR3 protein: CASSRSGVGETQYF
CDR3 DNA: TGTGCCAGCAGCCGGTCGGGGGTCGGAGAGACCCAGTACTTC

D gene: -
V gene: TRBV4-2
clone size: -
J gene: TRBJ2-5
CDR3 protein: CASSQFRAGSTEETQYF
CDR3 DNA: TGTGCCAGCAGCCAATTTCGGGCGGGCTCGACGGAAGAGACCCAGTACTTC

D gene: -
V gene: TRBV27
clone size: few
J gene: TRBJ2-1
CDR3 protein: CASSSVLRQRNNEQFF
CDR3 DNA: TGTGCCAGCAGCTCCGTTTTGCGTCAGCGAAACAATGAGCAGTTCTTC

D gene: TRBD2
V gene: TRBV14
clone size: -
J gene: TRBJ2-7
CDR3 protein: CASSHRLGTSGRTAYEQYF
CDR3 DNA: TGTGCCAGCAGCCACCGACTAGGAACTAGCGGGAGGACAGCCTACGAGCAGTACTTC

D gene: -
V gene: TRBV15
clone size: -
J gene: TRBJ2-5
CDR3 protein: CATSRDQGGTQYF
CDR3 DNA: TGTGCCACCAGCAGAGATCAGGGAGGGACCCAGTACTTC

D gene: -
V gene: TRBV2
clone size: -
J gene: TRBJ1-2
CDR3 protein: CASNLGPSNYGYTF
CDR3 DNA: TGTGCCAGCAATTTGGGCCCTTCTAACTATGGCTACACCTTC

D gene: -
V gene: TRBV7-5
clone size: -
J gene: TRBJ2-5
CDR3 protein: CARSLITEETQYF
CDR3 DNA: TGTGCCAGAAGCTTAATAACGGAAGAGACCCAGTACTTC

D gene: -
V gene: TRBV7-9
clone size: -
J gene: TRBJ2-7
CDR3 protein: CASSSAAGEQYF
CDR3 DNA: TGTGCCAGCAGCTCTGCGGCTGGCGAGCAGTACTTC

D gene: -
V gene: TRBV19
clone size: -
J gene: TRBJ2-7
CDR3 protein: CASSMVQGRYEQYF
CDR3 DNA: TGTGCCAGTAGTATGGTCCAGGGTAGGTACGAGCAGTACTTC

D gene: -
V gene: TRBV30
clone size: -
J gene: TRBJ1-2
CDR3 protein: CAWSVDRYYGYTF
CDR3 DNA: TGTGCCTGGAGTGTAGACAGATACTATGGTTACACCTTC

D gene: -
V gene: TRBV5-4
clone size: -
J gene: TRBJ2-7
CDR3 protein: CASSLGSGSYEQYF
CDR3 DNA: TGTGCCAGCAGCTTGGGTTCGGGGTCCTACGAGCAGTACTTC

D gene: -
V gene: TRBV19
clone size: -
J gene: TRBJ2-1
CDR3 protein: CASSIASSSYNEQFF
CDR3 DNA: TGTGCCAGTAGTATAGCCAGTTCCTCCTACAATGAGCAGTTCTTC

D gene: -
V gene: TRBV7-3
clone size: -
J gene: TRBJ1-2
CDR3 protein: CASGLRGRDGYTF
CDR3 DNA: TGTGCCAGCGGACTACGGGGCAGGGACGGCTACACCTTC

D gene: TRBD2
V gene: TRBV9
clone size: -
J gene: TRBJ2-5
CDR3 protein: CASSGRGAGIQETQYF
CDR3 DNA: TGTGCCAGCAGCGGTCGCGGAGCGGGAATCCAAGAGACCCAGTACTTC

D gene: TRBD2
V gene: TRBV5-6
clone size: -
J gene: TRBJ2-1
CDR3 protein: CASSYGTSGYNEQFF
CDR3 DNA: TGTGCCAGCAGCTACGGGACTAGCGGCTACAATGAGCAGTTCTTC

D gene: TRBD1
V gene: TRBV7-8
clone size: -
J gene: TRBJ1-1
CDR3 protein: CATMGSRGWNTEAFF
CDR3 DNA: TGTGCCACGATGGGGTCCAGGGGGTGGAACACTGAAGCTTTCTTT

D gene: TRBD2
V gene: TRBV7-9
clone size: -
J gene: TRBJ2-3
CDR3 protein: CASSSGLAPDTQYF
CDR3 DNA: TGTGCCAGCAGCTCTGGACTAGCTCCAGATACGCAGTATTTT

D gene: -
V gene: TRBV18
clone size: -
J gene: TRBJ1-1
CDR3 protein: CASSPPLENTEAFF
CDR3 DNA: TGTGCCAGCTCACCACCGTTAGAGAACACTGAAGCTTTCTTT

D gene: TRBD2
V gene: TRBV9
clone size: -
J gene: TRBJ2-3
CDR3 protein: CASTGSGRSTDTQYF
CDR3 DNA: TGTGCCAGCACCGGTAGCGGGAGGAGCACAGATACGCAGTATTTT

D gene: -
V gene: TRBV15
clone size: -
J gene: TRBJ1-5
CDR3 protein: CATSRDRGAGQPQHF
CDR3 DNA: TGTGCCACCAGCAGAGACCGGGGGGCAGGCCAGCCCCAGCATTTT

D gene: TRBD2
V gene: TRBV5-1
clone size: -
J gene: TRBJ2-2
CDR3 protein: CASSSTSGSYTGELFF
CDR3 DNA: TGCGCCAGCAGCTCCACTAGCGGGAGTTACACCGGGGAGCTGTTTTTT

D gene: -
V gene: TRBV7-9
clone size: -
J gene: TRBJ2-3
CDR3 protein: CSSSLARFGKRESTDTQYF
CDR3 DNA: TGTTCCAGCAGCTTAGCGCGATTCGGTAAACGAGAAAGCACAGATACGCAGTATTTT

D gene: -
V gene: TRBV5-4
clone size: few
J gene: TRBJ2-6
CDR3 protein: CASSLWGVAGANVLTF
CDR3 DNA: TGTGCCAGCAGCTTGTGGGGGGTAGCTGGGGCCAACGTCCTGACTTTC

D gene: -
V gene: TRBV10-3
clone size: -
J gene: TRBJ2-7
CDR3 protein: CAISGFSGYEQYF
CDR3 DNA: TGTGCCATCAGTGGGTTTAGCGGCTACGAGCAGTACTTC

D gene: -
V gene: TRBV27
clone size: -
J gene: TRBJ1-1
CDR3 protein: CASSLRGEAFF
CDR3 DNA: TGTGCCAGCAGTTTGAGAGGAGAAGCTTTCTTT

D gene: TRBD2
V gene: TRBV5-1
clone size: -
J gene: TRBJ2-1
CDR3 protein: CASSLVSGGGAYNEQFF
CDR3 DNA: TGCGCCAGCAGCTTGGTTTCGGGGGGGGGAGCCTACAATGAGCAGTTCTTC

D gene: TRBD2
V gene: TRBV27
clone size: few
J gene: TRBJ2-1
CDR3 protein: CASSLKAGGGLYRNEQFF
CDR3 DNA: TGTGCCAGCAGTTTAAAAGCGGGAGGGGGCTTATATCGCAATGAGCAGTTCTTC

D gene: -
V gene: TRBV15
clone size: -
J gene: TRBJ2-1
CDR3 protein: CATSREEGLSLNEQFF
CDR3 DNA: TGTGCCACCAGCAGAGAGGAGGGTCTCTCATTAAATGAGCAGTTCTTC

D gene: TRBD1
V gene: TRBV29-1
clone size: -
J gene: TRBJ1-4
CDR3 protein: CSVQVGQGEKLFF
CDR3 DNA: TGCAGCGTTCAGGTGGGACAGGGTGAAAAACTGTTTTTT

D gene: TRBD2
V gene: TRBV7-3
clone size: -
J gene: TRBJ2-3
CDR3 protein: CASSLKDGRAVADTQYF
CDR3 DNA: TGTGCCAGCAGCTTGAAGGACGGGAGGGCCGTTGCAGATACGCAGTATTTT

D gene: TRBD1
V gene: TRBV11-1
clone size: -
J gene: TRBJ2-7
CDR3 protein: CASSLVGPPGTATYEQYF
CDR3 DNA: TGTGCCAGCAGCTTAGTAGGCCCCCCAGGGACAGCGACCTACGAGCAGTACTTC

D gene: -
V gene: TRBV20-1
clone size: -
J gene: TRBJ1-1
CDR3 protein: CRADEVSEAFF
CDR3 DNA: TGCAGAGCCGACGAGGTCTCTGAAGCTTTCTTT

D gene: TRBD1
V gene: TRBV11-2
clone size: -
J gene: TRBJ1-2
CDR3 protein: CASSLEPTGGYGYTF
CDR3 DNA: TGTGCCAGCAGCTTAGAGCCGACAGGGGGCTATGGCTACACCTTC

D gene: -
V gene: TRBV15
clone size: -
J gene: TRBJ1-2
CDR3 protein: CATSRDLSGGLGYTF
CDR3 DNA: TGTGCCACCAGCAGAGATCTTTCGGGAGGTCTGGGCTACACCTTC

D gene: -
V gene: TRBV10-1
clone size: -
J gene: TRBJ2-3
CDR3 protein: CASRATSTDTQYF
CDR3 DNA: TGCGCCAGCAGGGCCACAAGCACAGATACGCAGTATTTT

D gene: -
V gene: TRBV30
clone size: -
J gene: TRBJ2-7
CDR3 protein: CAWSTGRGYEQYF
CDR3 DNA: TGTGCCTGGAGTACTGGCAGGGGTTACGAGCAGTACTTC